This T cell receptor beta chain was sequenced for a study of shared clonotypes between healthy human individuals. Study results and caveats: Estimated richness values were generally larger in naive subsets than in memory subsets.

CDR1 is SNHLY and CDR2 is FYNNEI in the germline V gene. V dropped 3 bases and J dropped 1; count of bases not matched to a gene: 7. CDR3 size: 17 residues. The authors loaded about 0.2 ug DNA, 30,000 to 35,000 T cell genomes, into sorted-subset replicate PCRs. This table comes from immunoSEQ multiplex PCR, and its TCRdb copy is limited to in-frame clones, with some not included. In the table there are roughly 650,000 clones, 97% of which are singletons. As concerns this clone: Its antigen is still unknown.

This TCR was recovered from a woman in her thirties in good health. The chain joins TRBV2 to TRBJ1-5, with TRBD1 matching over 9 bases. Sequencing was performed on naive CD4+ T cells sorted from blood. The subset was: CD45RA+ positively selected. Here the CDR3 DNA reads TGTGCCAGCAGTGAGGGACAGGGAGGTATGAGCAATCAGCCCCAGCATTTT. Translated: CASSEGQGGMSNQPQHF.